The 2 T cell receptor beta chains below come from one sample, sequenced in a study of human T cells and chemical hapten exposure. TCRdb reprocessed the RACE reads via MiXCR and lists one record per CDR3 protein. This table has approximately 110,000 distinct CDR3 sequences, approximately 11% appearing once. Sample time point: patch test 1, 2 weeks after DPC sensitization. Treatment specified: therapeutic diphenylcyclopropenone sensitization with weekly scalp DPC. Specimen: whole blood, collected in connection with sensitization to the hapten diphenylcyclopropenone (DPC). The receptor source for this set is a woman aged 40 to 50 with alopecia areata. Some clones in this sample may be carry-over from other donors' samples.

The chain combines TRBV18 with TRBJ1-2, with D perhaps matching TRBD1 (6 bases). CDR1 and CDR2 from the germline V gene are KGHSH and LQKENI. The CDR3 loop spans 17 amino acids. Trimming pared 3 bases from V and 4 bases from J, leaving 21 bases between. CDR3: CASSPPRQAKLFYGYTF. As DNA, the CDR3 is TGTGCCAGCTCACCCCCGCGACAGGCTAAGCTTTTCTATGGCTACACCTTC. Based on the CDR3 plus reference TRBV18 and TRBJ1-2, the full variable domain is NAGVMQNPRHLVRRRGQEARLRCSPMKGHSHVYWYRQLPEEGLKFMVYLQKENIIDESGMPKERFSAEFPKEGPSILRIQQVVRGDSAAYFCASSPPRQAKLFYGYTFGSGTRLTVV.

This clonotype occurred many times. This sequence joins TRBV13 and TRBJ2-1; 10 bases match TRBD1. The CDR3 has 15 amino acids. The V and J ends lost 5 bases and 4 bases, in that order; junction bases with no gene match: 5. Germline CDR1 reads PRHDT; CDR2 reads FYEKMQ (reference sequence). This chain's CDR3 is CASSPDRGDYNEQFF. The CDR3 DNA follows: TGTGCCAGCAGCCCGGACAGGGGGGATTACAATGAGCAGTTCTTC.